These 28 T cell receptor beta chains were sequenced from one sample in a study of T cells after yellow fever vaccination. TCRdb ran MiXCR on the 5' RACE reads and lists one entry per CDR3 protein. The top ten clones hold roughly a quarter of a sample with about 310,000 distinct CDR3 sequences, less than 4.5% of them seen once. Sequenced material: PBMCs, taken on the day of the yellow fever booster vaccination. Receptor source: a man aged 18 to 29 who received the YFV17D yellow fever vaccine.

This clonotype appeared a few times. V and J are TRBV13 and TRBJ2-1; D gene uncertain. V lost 1 base, J lost 0 bases, and 7 bases lay in between. The CDR3 is 15 amino acids. The germline CDR1 and CDR2 sequences are PRHDT and FYEKMQ (reference sequence). The CDR3 loop is CASSLVYSSYNEQFF. The DNA of the CDR3 is TGTGCCAGCAGCTTAGTTTATAGCTCCTACAATGAGCAGTTCTTC.

The chain combines TRBV3-1 with TRBJ1-5; a possible D gene is TRBD1 (6 bases). Trimming stripped 2 bases from V and 1 base from J, with 9 bases between. This CDR3 region has 15 residues. Germline V gene data show CDR1 as LGHDT and CDR2 as YNNKEL (reference sequence). The CDR3 region has the DNA TGTGCCAGCAGCCAACGAGGGGGAAGCAATCAGCCCCAGCATTTT. This encodes CASSQRGGSNQPQHF. The variable domain in full, with the rest retrieved from reference TRBV3-1 and TRBJ1-5, is DTAVSQTPKYLVTQMGNDKSIKCEQNLGHDTMYWYKQDSKKFLKIMFSYNNKELIINETVPNRFSPKSPDKAHLNLHINSLELGDSAVYFCASSQRGGSNQPQHFGDGTRLSIL.

In this sample, this clonotype turned up a few times. The CDR3 protein is CASSSPGLGKQFF. In DNA form, the CDR3 reads TGTGCCAGCAGCTCTCCGGGACTGGGGAAGCAGTTCTTC. The chain recombines TRBV7-2 with TRBJ2-1, with a tentative D call TRBD2 (6 bases). The CDR3 totals 13 residues. Germline assignment: CDR1 SGHTA and CDR2 FQGNSA. Trimming took 4 bases from V and 11 from J, leaving 15 bases between them.

The table lists this clonotype with many counts. The chain recombines TRBV2 with TRBJ2-1, with 8 bases aligning to TRBD1. The CDR3 extends over 13 amino acids. The V gene end was trimmed by 11 bases and the J gene end by 4 bases; junction bases not matched to a gene: 7. The germline gives CDR1 SNHLY, CDR2 FYNNEI. For the CDR3, the DNA is TGTGCCGGCCAGGGGGCGTCTTACAATGAGCAGTTCTTC. Amino acids: CAGQGASYNEQFF.

V gene TRBV27 combines with J gene TRBJ2-7, with 7 bases fitting TRBD1. Looked up from germline, CDR1 is MNHEY and CDR2 is SMNVEV (reference sequence). V was pared by 3 bases and J by 0 bases, with 5 bases of the junction left unmatched. The CDR3 extends over 15 amino acids. In DNA, the CDR3 is TGTGCCAGCAGTTTGACAGGGTTTAGCTCCTACGAGCAGTACTTC. It codes for CASSLTGFSSYEQYF.

This clonotype was seen ten or more times. The chain is built from TRBV20-1 and TRBJ2-1, with 10 positions matching TRBD2. CDR3 size: 15 residues. Germline CDR1 DFQATT, CDR2 SNEGSKA (reference sequence). Losses at the gene ends were 0 bases for V and 2 bases for J; bases not matched to a gene: 1. CDR3 nucleotides: TGCAGTGCTAGAGAGCTAGCGGGGGCCTACAATGAGCAGTTCTTC. Residues: CSARELAGAYNEQFF.

This clonotype has a handful of counts. The J gene is TRBJ2-3, the V gene TRBV29-1; D may correspond to TRBD1 or TRBD2 (5 bases each). Trimming removed 5 bases at V and 0 bases at J, with 9 bases between. The CDR3 is 13 residues long. Germline V gene lookup returns CDR1 SQVTM and CDR2 ANQGSEA. The CDR3: CSVRGASTDTQYF. The CDR3 nucleotides are TGCAGCGTTCGAGGGGCTAGCACAGATACGCAGTATTTT.

The genes are TRBV6-2 or TRBV6-3 and TRBJ2-7; 7 positions agree with TRBD2. Trimming took 8 bases from V and 2 from J; bases not matched to a gene: 18. This CDR3 has 17 residues. CDR1 MNHEY and CDR2 SVGEGT come from the germline V gene. In DNA, the CDR3 is TGTGCCAGCTGTACGCCACTGGGGAGGGCCAACACCTACGAGCAGTACTTC. Residues: CASCTPLGRANTYEQYF.

V and J are TRBV6-2 or TRBV6-3 and TRBJ2-2, with TRBD1 matching 7 bases. The CDR3 consists of 16 residues. Germline CDR1 is MNHEY and CDR2 is SVGEGT. Unmatched junction bases numbered 7, after V lost 4 bases and J lost 2 bases. The CDR3 DNA sequence: TGTGCCAGCAGTTTTACCCGGGACAGCAACACCGGGGAGCTGTTTTTT. It codes for CASSFTRDSNTGELFF.

This clonotype showed up many times. The V gene is TRBV7-2, the J gene TRBJ2-1, with 11 bases identical to TRBD1. J was trimmed by 8 bases and V by 5 bases; bases with no gene match: 5. This CDR3 contains 14 residues. Germline CDR1 is SGHTA and CDR2 is FQGNSA. In nucleotides, the CDR3 is TGTGCCAGCAGCAAGGACAGGGGGCGCCATGAGCAGTTCTTC. Translation: CASSKDRGRHEQFF. The complete variable domain, with remaining parts taken from reference TRBV7-2 and TRBJ2-1, reads GAGVSQSPSNKVTEKGKDVELRCDPISGHTALYWYRQSLGQGLEFLIYFQGNSAPDKSGLPSDRFSAERTGGSVSTLTIQRTQQEDSAVYLCASSKDRGRHEQFFGPGTRLTVL.

The table lists this clonotype with a few counts. The rearrangement joins TRBV12-3 or TRBV12-4 to TRBJ2-3; 14 positions match TRBD2. The CDR3 consists of 16 residues. After removal of 7 bases from V and 0 bases from J, the junction contained 3 bases not matched to a gene. CDR3 sequence: CASIGTSGGSTDTQYF. The CDR3 nucleotides read TGTGCCAGCATTGGGACTAGCGGGGGCAGCACAGATACGCAGTATTTT.

CDR3 DNA: TGTGCCACCAGCAGAGATCCAGGGGTCGAAAAACTGTTTTTT. Encoded protein: CATSRDPGVEKLFF. The chain is built from TRBV15 and TRBJ1-4; D is possibly TRBD1 (6 bases). There are 14 residues in the CDR3. Germline V gene data show CDR1 as LNHNV and CDR2 as YYDKDF (reference sequence). Trimming shortened V by 0 bases and J by 8 bases, and 10 bases separated the two germline ends.

This clonotype has ten or more counts. The chain has TRBV11-2 and TRBJ2-5; 10 bases are a match to TRBD2. The trim removed 1 base at V and 6 bases at J, leaving 11 bases unmatched. Per germline, CDR1 SGHAT and CDR2 FQNNGV. CDR3 length: 17 residues. The CDR3 reads CASSLARLAGVGKTQYF. CDR3 coding DNA: TGTGCCAGCAGCTTAGCCCGCCTAGCGGGGGTGGGCAAGACCCAGTACTTC.

This clonotype showed up many times. The J gene is TRBJ2-3, the V gene TRBV10-3; a weak D match, TRBD2 (6 bases). The V and J ends lost 3 bases and 1 base respectively, with 8 bases between them. Germline V gene data show CDR1 as ENHRY and CDR2 as SYGVKD. CDR3 length equals 14 residues. The CDR3 DNA sequence: TGTGCCATCAGTGAAACGGGGGGCACAGATACGCAGTATTTT. It is translated as CAISETGGTDTQYF.

This clonotype was seen at least ten times. The chain couples TRBV28 to TRBJ2-1; 10 bases agree with TRBD1. CDR3 size: 15 residues. The ends lost 7 bases at V and 6 bases at J; junction bases unmatched: 9. In germline, CDR1 is MDHEN, CDR2 SYDVKM. CDR3 sequence (DNA): TGTGCCAGCACCGTGGGGGGACAGGGGAGCAATGAGCAGTTCTTC. Translating it yields CASTVGGQGSNEQFF.

This clonotype was detected only a few times. This sequence joins TRBV5-1 and TRBJ2-1; D gene ambiguous. The V gene's germline CDR1 is SGHRS and CDR2 YFSETQ. The CDR3 extends over 18 amino acids. Between the trimmed V and J ends, which lost 2 bases and 2 bases, there was a span of 20 bases. The CDR3 loop reads CASSFWAPRLLTYNEQFF. As DNA, the CDR3 is TGCGCCAGCAGCTTCTGGGCCCCAAGGCTCCTTACCTACAATGAGCAGTTCTTC.

In this sample, this clonotype turned up many times. V and J are TRBV6-4 and TRBJ2-1; 12 bases align to TRBD2. V lost 4 bases and J lost 8; bases outside the gene matches: 3. The CDR3 spans 14 residues. Germline V lookup: CDR1 MRHNA, CDR2 SNTAGT. CDR3 DNA sequence: TGTGCCAGCAGTGCTAGCGGGGGGGCCGATGAGCAGTTCTTC. Translation gives CASSASGGADEQFF.

The gene calls are TRBV2 and TRBJ2-3; 8 nucleotides match TRBD2. This CDR3 contains 16 residues. The germline V gene encodes CDR1 SNHLY and CDR2 FYNNEI. The V and J ends lost 4 bases and 2 bases, in that order; junction bases with no gene match: 8. The CDR3 loop reads CASSALEAGATDTQYF. CDR3 sequence (DNA): TGTGCCAGCAGTGCCCTCGAAGCGGGGGCCACAGATACGCAGTATTTT.

The chain uses TRBV27 and TRBJ2-1; 7 nucleotides match TRBD1. The CDR3 sequence is 15 residues long. The trim removed 7 bases at V and 4 bases at J, leaving 10 bases unmatched. CDR1 is MNHEY, CDR2 SMNVEV, per germline (reference sequence). For the CDR3, the DNA is TGTGCCAGCACTACCCTCGACAGGGCGTACAATGAGCAGTTCTTC. It encodes CASTTLDRAYNEQFF.

This clonotype appeared many times. The V and J genes are TRBV12-3 or TRBV12-4 and TRBJ2-5; D remains unclear. The CDR3 totals 14 residues. V dropped 6 bases and J dropped 5 bases, with 16 bases sitting between them. The CDR3 DNA reads as TGTGCCAGCAGCCCCCCGGCCCAAGGGGAGACCCAGTACTTC. Protein: CASSPPAQGETQYF.

This clonotype has ten or more counts. In nucleotides, the CDR3 is TGTGCCAGCAGTTTAGAAGGGTACTCTGGAAACACCATATATTTT. It yields the protein CASSLEGYSGNTIYF. The rearrangement uses TRBV27 and TRBJ1-3, with no clear D. Trimming cost V 2 bases and J 0 bases, with 8 bases left between them. This CDR3 has 15 residues. Per the germline V gene, CDR1 is MNHEY and CDR2 is SMNVEV (reference sequence).

This clonotype appeared a few times. V gene TRBV4-3 combines with J gene TRBJ1-4; TRBD1 aligns across 7 bases. The V gene end was trimmed by 1 base and the J gene end by 5 bases; junction bases not matched to a gene: 10. The CDR3 consists of 17 residues. The germline gives CDR1 LGHNA, CDR2 YSLEER. Written as DNA, the CDR3 is TGCGCCAGCAGCCAAGGCACACCGACAGGGCTAAATGAAAAACTGTTTTTT. Amino acid sequence: CASSQGTPTGLNEKLFF.

The rearrangement uses TRBV12-3 or TRBV12-4 and TRBJ2-3; D possibly corresponds to TRBD2 (6 bases). The CDR3 loop spans 15 amino acids. Trimming took off 5 bases at V and 2 bases at J, with 14 bases between the two ends. CDR3 residues: CASSPAGRATDTQYF. The CDR3 DNA reads as TGTGCCAGCAGTCCCGCGGGAAGGGCCACAGATACGCAGTATTTT.

The rearrangement uses TRBV12-3 or TRBV12-4 and TRBJ1-2; no firm D call. The V end was cut by 7 bases, the J end by 2 bases, with 11 bases between. CDR3 length equals 13 residues. The CDR3 reads CASKRRENYGYTF. For the CDR3, the DNA is TGTGCCAGCAAACGACGGGAAAACTATGGCTACACCTTC.

This clonotype was seen ten or more times. The genes are TRBV29-1 and TRBJ2-3; 10 positions agree with TRBD1. The CDR3 covers 13 residues. CDR1 is SQVTM and CDR2 is ANQGSEA in the germline V gene. Losses at the gene ends were 4 bases for V and 5 bases for J; bases not matched to a gene: 3. The CDR3 DNA follows: TGCAGCGTTGGACAGGGGGCGCAAGATACGCAGTATTTT. Translating it yields CSVGQGAQDTQYF.

Concerning this clonotype: The junction and the germline gene differ at one end; a read error may be behind it. The chain carries TRBV29-1 and TRBJ1-1, with no clear D. There are 12 residues in the CDR3. The germline gives CDR1 SQVTM, CDR2 ANQGSEA. The CDR3 DNA sequence: TGCAGCGTCGAAGGCCGGAACACTGAAGCTTTCTTT. Its protein product is CSVEGRNTEAFF.

This clonotype showed up many times. The chain has TRBV19 and TRBJ2-1; 12 positions agree with TRBD2. The V segment lost 6 bases and the J segment 9 bases; nucleotides outside the gene matches: 6. The V gene's germline CDR1 is LNHDA and CDR2 SQIVND (reference sequence). CDR3 length equals 14 residues. The DNA for the CDR3 is TGTGCCAGTAGCCGACTAGCGGGGGTGGTTGAGCAGTTCTTC. Translated, it gives CASSRLAGVVEQFF.

Only a few counts were recorded for this clonotype. This chain connects TRBV10-3 to TRBJ1-6; D not resolved. V was clipped by 11 bases and J by 9 bases, with 17 bases between them. The CDR3 covers 13 residues. Germline lookup yields CDR1 ENHRY and CDR2 SYGVKD. Written as DNA, the CDR3 is TGTGCCGTTAAGGGTTTCCCCGGTTCACCCCTCCACTTT. This translates into CAVKGFPGSPLHF.